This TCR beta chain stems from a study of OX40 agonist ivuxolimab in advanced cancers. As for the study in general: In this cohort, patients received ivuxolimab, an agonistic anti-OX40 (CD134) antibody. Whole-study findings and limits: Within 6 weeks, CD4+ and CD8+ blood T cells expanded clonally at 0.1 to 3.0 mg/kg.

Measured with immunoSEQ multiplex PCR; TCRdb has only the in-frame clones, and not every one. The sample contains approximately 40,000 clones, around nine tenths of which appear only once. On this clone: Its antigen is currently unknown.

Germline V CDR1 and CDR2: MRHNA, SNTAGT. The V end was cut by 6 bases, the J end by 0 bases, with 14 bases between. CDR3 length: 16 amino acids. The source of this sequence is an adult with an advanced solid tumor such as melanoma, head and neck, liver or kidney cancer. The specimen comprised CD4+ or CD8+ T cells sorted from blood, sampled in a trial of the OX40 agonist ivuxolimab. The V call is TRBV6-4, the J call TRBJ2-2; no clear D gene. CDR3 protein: CASRPRAHANTGELFF. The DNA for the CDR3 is TGTGCCAGCAGGCCCCGGGCGCACGCGAACACCGGGGAGCTGTTTTTT.